This T cell receptor beta chain was observed in a study of OX40 agonist ivuxolimab in advanced cancers. The table came from immunoSEQ multiplex PCR; TCRdb's copy has only in-frame clones and leaves some out. The sample lists tens of thousands of clones, over 80% occurring once. V was trimmed by 3 bases and J by 2 bases, leaving 16 bases between them. Germline V gene lookup returns CDR1 SQVTM and CDR2 ANQGSEA. The length of the CDR3 is 15 residues. This TCR derives from an adult with an advanced solid tumor such as melanoma, head and neck, liver or kidney cancer. This specimen consisted of CD4+ or CD8+ T cells sorted from blood, obtained in a trial of the OX40 agonist ivuxolimab. The chain recombines TRBV29-1 with TRBJ1-2; no firm D call. The CDR3 spells CSVEGENPQNYGYTF. DNA of the CDR3: TGCAGCGTTGAGGGAGAGAACCCTCAGAACTATGGCTACACCTTC.